This T cell receptor (beta chain) was recovered during a study of shared clonotypes between healthy human individuals. The germline CDR1 and CDR2 sequences are MNHNY and SVGAGI (reference sequence). This CDR3 is 16 amino acids long. Trimming took off 4 bases at V and 5 bases at J, with 17 bases between the two ends. Both subsets, CD45RA+ naive and CD45RA-negative memory, were split from the CD4+ cells. The method was immunoSEQ multiplex PCR; TCRdb's version includes in-frame clones alone and lacks a portion of them. The table lists approximately 2.4 million clones, 90% to 96% of them singletons. This rearrangement joins TRBV6-6 to TRBJ2-2; possible D gene TRBD2, 5 bases. The sequence was collected from a man in his late teens or twenties in good health. The specimen was naive CD4+ T cells sorted from blood. Indicated subset: CD45RA+ positively selected. In nucleotides, the CDR3 is TGTGCCAGCAGTTCGAGTAGGACGGGGAATACCGGGGAGCTGTTTTTT. It is translated as CASSSSRTGNTGELFF.